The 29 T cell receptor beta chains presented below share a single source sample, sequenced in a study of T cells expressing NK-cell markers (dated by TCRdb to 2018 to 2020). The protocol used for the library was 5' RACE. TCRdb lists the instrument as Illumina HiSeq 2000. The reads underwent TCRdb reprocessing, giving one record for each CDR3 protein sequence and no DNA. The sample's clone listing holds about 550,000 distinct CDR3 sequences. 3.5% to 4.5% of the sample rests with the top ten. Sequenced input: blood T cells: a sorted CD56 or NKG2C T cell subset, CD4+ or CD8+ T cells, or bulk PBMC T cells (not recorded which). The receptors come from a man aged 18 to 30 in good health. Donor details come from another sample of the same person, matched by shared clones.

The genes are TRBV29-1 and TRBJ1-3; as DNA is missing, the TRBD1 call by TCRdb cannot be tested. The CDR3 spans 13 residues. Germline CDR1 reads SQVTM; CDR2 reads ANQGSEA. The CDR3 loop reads CSASGFPGNTIYF. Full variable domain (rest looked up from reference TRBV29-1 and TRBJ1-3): SAVISQKPSRDICQRGTSLTIQCQVDSQVTMMFWYRQQPGQSLTLIATANQGSEATYESGFVIDKFPISRPNLTFSTLTVSNMSPEDSSIYLCSASGFPGNTIYFGEGSWLTVV.

This CDR3 is CASRGRTANSPLHF. This chain connects TRBV12-3 or TRBV12-4 to TRBJ1-6. This CDR3 has 14 amino acids.

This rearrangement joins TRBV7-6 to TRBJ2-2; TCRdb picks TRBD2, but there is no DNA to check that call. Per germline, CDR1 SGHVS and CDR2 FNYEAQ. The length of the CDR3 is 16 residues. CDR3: CASSLGSSGSSGELFF.

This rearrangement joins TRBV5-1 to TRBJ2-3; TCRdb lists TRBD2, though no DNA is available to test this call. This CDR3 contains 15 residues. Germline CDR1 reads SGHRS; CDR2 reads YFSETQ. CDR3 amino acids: CASSPLRADTDTQYF.

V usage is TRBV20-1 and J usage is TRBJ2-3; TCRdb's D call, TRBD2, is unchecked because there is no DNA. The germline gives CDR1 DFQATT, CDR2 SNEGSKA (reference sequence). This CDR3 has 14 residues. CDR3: CSARRLAETDTQYF.

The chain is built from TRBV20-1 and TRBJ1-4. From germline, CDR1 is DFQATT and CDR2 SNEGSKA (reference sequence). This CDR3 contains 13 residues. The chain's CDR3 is CSASGDYNEKLFF.

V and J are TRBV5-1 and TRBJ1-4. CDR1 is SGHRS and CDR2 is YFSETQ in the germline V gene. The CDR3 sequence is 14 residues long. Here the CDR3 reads CASSPVLGNEKLFF. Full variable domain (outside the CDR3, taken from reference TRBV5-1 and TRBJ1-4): KAGVTQTPRYLIKTRGQQVTLSCSPISGHRSVSWYQQTPGQGLQFLFEYFSETQRNKGNFPGRFSGRQFSNSRSEMNVSTLELGDSALYLCASSPVLGNEKLFFGSGTQLSVL.

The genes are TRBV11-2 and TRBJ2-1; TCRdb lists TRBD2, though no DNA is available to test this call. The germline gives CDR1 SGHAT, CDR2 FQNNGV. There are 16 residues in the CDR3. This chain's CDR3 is CASSLEASGRAYEQFF.

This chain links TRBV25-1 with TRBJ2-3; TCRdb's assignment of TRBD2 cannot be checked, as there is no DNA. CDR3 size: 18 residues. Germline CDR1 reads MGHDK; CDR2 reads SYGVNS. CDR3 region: CASSGAVTNRDGTDTQYF.

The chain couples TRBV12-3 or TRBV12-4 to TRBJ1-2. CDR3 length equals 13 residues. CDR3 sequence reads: CASSFRSSYGYTF.

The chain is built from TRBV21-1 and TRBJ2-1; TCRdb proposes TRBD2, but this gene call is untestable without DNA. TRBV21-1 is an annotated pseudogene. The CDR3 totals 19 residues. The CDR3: CASSKRTSGTFGSYNEQFF.

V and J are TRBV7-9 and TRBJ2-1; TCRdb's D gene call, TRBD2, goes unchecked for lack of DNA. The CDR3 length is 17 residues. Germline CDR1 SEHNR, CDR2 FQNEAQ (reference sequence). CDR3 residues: CASSLASGSTHWDEQFF.

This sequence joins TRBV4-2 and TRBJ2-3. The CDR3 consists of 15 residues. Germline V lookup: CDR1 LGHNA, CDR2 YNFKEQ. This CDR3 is CASSQRIGGTDTQYF.

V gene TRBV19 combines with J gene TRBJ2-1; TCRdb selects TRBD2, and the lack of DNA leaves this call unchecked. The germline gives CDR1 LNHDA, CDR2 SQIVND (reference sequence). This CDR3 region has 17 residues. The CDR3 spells CASSPASGRDAYNEQFF.

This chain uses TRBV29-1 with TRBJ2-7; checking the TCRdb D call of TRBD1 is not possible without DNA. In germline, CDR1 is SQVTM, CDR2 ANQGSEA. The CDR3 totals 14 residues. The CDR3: CSVTEGQGAYEQYF.

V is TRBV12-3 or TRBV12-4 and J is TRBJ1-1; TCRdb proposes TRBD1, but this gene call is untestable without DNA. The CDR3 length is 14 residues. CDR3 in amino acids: CASRGQGLNTEAFF.

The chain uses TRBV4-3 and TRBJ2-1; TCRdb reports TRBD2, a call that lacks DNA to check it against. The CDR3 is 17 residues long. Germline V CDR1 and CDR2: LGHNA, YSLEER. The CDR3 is CASSQDRALAGVIEQFF.

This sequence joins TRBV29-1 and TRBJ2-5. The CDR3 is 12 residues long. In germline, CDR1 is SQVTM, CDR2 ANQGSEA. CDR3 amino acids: CSVVTLEETQYF.

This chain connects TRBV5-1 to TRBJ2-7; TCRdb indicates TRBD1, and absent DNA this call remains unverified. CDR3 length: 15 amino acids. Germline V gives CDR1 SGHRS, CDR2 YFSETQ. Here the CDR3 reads CASSAPIRGSYEQYF.

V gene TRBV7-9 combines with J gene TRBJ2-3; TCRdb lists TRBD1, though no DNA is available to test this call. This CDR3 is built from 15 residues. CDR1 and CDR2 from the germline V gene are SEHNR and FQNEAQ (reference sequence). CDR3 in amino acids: CASSPRFVPTDTQYF.

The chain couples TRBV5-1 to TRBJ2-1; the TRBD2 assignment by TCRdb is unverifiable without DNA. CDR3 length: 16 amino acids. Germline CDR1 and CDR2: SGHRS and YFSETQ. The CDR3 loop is CASSLGKAAYYNEQFF.

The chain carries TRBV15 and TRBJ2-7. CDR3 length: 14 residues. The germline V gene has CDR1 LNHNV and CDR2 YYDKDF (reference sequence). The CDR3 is CATSRARSDDEQYF.

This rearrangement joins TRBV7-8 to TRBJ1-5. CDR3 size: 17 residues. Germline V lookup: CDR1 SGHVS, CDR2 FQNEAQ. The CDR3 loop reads CASSLLSWQNSNQPQHF.

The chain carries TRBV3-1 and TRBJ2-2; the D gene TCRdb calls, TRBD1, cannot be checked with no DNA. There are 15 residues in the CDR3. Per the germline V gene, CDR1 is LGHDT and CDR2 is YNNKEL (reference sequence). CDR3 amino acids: CASSLGGAYTGELFF.

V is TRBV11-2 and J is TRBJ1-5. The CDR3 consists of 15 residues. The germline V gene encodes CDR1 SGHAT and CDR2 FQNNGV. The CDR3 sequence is CASSPNTGSDQPQHF. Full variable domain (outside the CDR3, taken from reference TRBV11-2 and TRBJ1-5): EAGVAQSPRYKIIEKRQSVAFWCNPISGHATLYWYQQILGQGPKLLIQFQNNGVVDDSQLPKDRFSAERLKGVDSTLKIQPAKLEDSAVYLCASSPNTGSDQPQHFGDGTRLSIL.

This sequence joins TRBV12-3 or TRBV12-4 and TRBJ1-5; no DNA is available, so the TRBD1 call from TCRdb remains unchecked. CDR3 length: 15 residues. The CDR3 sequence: CASRPTGGESQPQHF.

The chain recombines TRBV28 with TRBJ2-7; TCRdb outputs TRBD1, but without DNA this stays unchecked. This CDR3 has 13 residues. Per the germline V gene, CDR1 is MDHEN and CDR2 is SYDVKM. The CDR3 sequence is CASSLRGQGKQYF.

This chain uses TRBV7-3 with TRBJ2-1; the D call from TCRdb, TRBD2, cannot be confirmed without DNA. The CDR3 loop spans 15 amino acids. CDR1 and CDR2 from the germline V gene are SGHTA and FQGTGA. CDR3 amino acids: CASSPSGTPLNEQFF.

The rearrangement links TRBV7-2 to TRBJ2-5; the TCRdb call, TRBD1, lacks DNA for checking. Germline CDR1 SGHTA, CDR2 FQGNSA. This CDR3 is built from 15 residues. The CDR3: CASSSALTGSETQYF.